Each of the 26 T cell receptor beta chains below was sequenced from the same sample in a study of T cell responses to AZD1222 COVID-19 vaccine. Repertoires were generated with immunoSEQ multiplex PCR, while TCRdb's copy carries only in-frame clones and drops some. The top ten hold around 1.6% of the sample, which has approximately 150,000 clones, approximately 90% seen once. The sequencing used peripheral blood, collected on day 0 of AZD1222 vaccination. The receptors were gathered from an adult in good health.

The chain is built from TRBV2 and TRBJ2-3; no clear D. Germline CDR1 reads SNHLY; CDR2 reads FYNNEI. V shed 10 bases and J shed 5 bases, with 19 bases lying between them. The CDR3 covers 14 residues. The CDR3 is CATLYGGSIDTQYF. CDR3 DNA sequence: TGTGCCACCCTTTATGGCGGCTCCATAGATACGCAGTATTTT.

This chain connects TRBV28 to TRBJ1-1; 8 bases are a match to TRBD1. J lost 5 bases, V lost 6 bases, and 8 bases had no gene match. Per the germline V gene, CDR1 is MDHEN and CDR2 is SYDVKM. CDR3 length: 14 amino acids. The CDR3 sequence: CASSSGGAGTEAFF. CDR3 DNA sequence: TGTGCCAGCAGCTCAGGGGGCGCGGGGACTGAAGCTTTCTTT. The whole variable domain, filled in from reference TRBV28 and TRBJ1-1, reads DVKVTQSSRYLVKRTGEKVFLECVQDMDHENMFWYRQDPGLGLRLIYFSYDVKMKEKGDIPEGYSVSREKKERFSLILESASTNQTSMYLCASSSGGAGTEAFFGQGTRLTVV.

The chain employs TRBV4-1 and TRBJ2-5, with D hard to call. This CDR3 is built from 15 residues. The V gene lost 4 bases and the J gene lost 2 bases, with 14 bases spanning the gap. CDR1 is MGHRA and CDR2 is YSYEKL in the germline V gene. The CDR3 nucleotides read TGCGCCAGCAGCCCGGGCCAATGGATTCAAGAGACCCAGTACTTC. Protein product: CASSPGQWIQETQYF.

This rearrangement joins TRBV5-1 to TRBJ1-2; possibly TRBD1 for D (6 bases). The CDR3 covers 14 residues. Trimming cost V 1 base and J 6 bases, with 13 bases left between them. Germline V gene data show CDR1 as SGHRS and CDR2 as YFSETQ. The CDR3 sequence: CASSLFAGEDGYTF. Here the CDR3 DNA reads TGCGCCAGCAGCTTGTTCGCAGGGGAGGATGGCTACACCTTC. The whole variable domain, filled in from reference TRBV5-1 and TRBJ1-2, reads KAGVTQTPRYLIKTRGQQVTLSCSPISGHRSVSWYQQTPGQGLQFLFEYFSETQRNKGNFPGRFSGRQFSNSRSEMNVSTLELGDSALYLCASSLFAGEDGYTFGSGTRLTVV.

This clone was observed once. The V and J genes are TRBV2 and TRBJ1-2; possible D gene TRBD1, 5 bases. Trimming left V 7 bases short and J 2 bases short, with 11 bases between. Germline V gene data show CDR1 as SNHLY and CDR2 as FYNNEI. This CDR3 contains 13 residues. The chain's CDR3 is CASKEGPNYGYTF. The CDR3 nucleotides are TGTGCCAGCAAAGAGGGACCGAACTATGGCTACACCTTC.

V is TRBV19 and J is TRBJ2-7, with TRBD1 matching over 8 bases. CDR3 length equals 15 residues. The junction had 7 bases not matched to a gene; V was cut back by 5 bases and J by 1 base. Germline lookup yields CDR1 LNHDA and CDR2 SQIVND (reference sequence). Here the CDR3 DNA reads TGTGCCAGTAGTTTCGGACAGGGAGTTTCCTACGAGCAGTACTTC. It is translated as CASSFGQGVSYEQYF.

The chain employs TRBV7-9 and TRBJ2-1, with D possibly being TRBD2 (6 bases). V was cut by 7 bases and J by 7 bases, with 11 bases left in between. Per germline, CDR1 SEHNR and CDR2 FQNEAQ (reference sequence). The CDR3 sequence is 12 residues long. CDR3 coding DNA: TGTGCCAGCATCGGAGGGGTTAATGAGCAGTTCTTC. Translation gives CASIGGVNEQFF.

The genes are TRBV6-5 and TRBJ1-6, with D possibly TRBD1 on 6 matching bases. CDR1 is MNHEY and CDR2 is SVGAGI in the germline V gene. This CDR3 is 11 amino acids long. CDR3 DNA sequence: TGTGCTTCGGGGGCGAGGATACCCCTCCACTTT. This sequence encodes CASGARIPLHF.

The chain's CDR3 is CASSESDALGAEKSRRFF. The CDR3 DNA reads as TGCGCCAGCAGTGAGTCGGACGCATTGGGGGCCGAAAAGTCCCGTCGGTTCTTC. J is TRBJ2-1 and V is TRBV10-1; TRBD1 might be the D (6 bases). Germline V CDR1 and CDR2: WNHNN, SYGVQD (reference sequence). The CDR3 has 18 residues. V was clipped by 0 bases and J by 15 bases, with 30 bases between them.

This clone was seen once. This sequence joins TRBV4-2 and TRBJ1-2; D unresolved. Trimming took 0 bases from V and 2 from J, leaving 4 bases between them. CDR1 and CDR2 from the germline V gene are LGHNA and YNFKEQ. This CDR3 contains 13 residues. The CDR3 nucleotides are TGTGCCAGCAGCCAAGATGACAACTATGGCTACACCTTC. It specifies CASSQDDNYGYTF.

The chain joins TRBV18 to TRBJ2-7; 7 bases match TRBD1. Germline CDR1 and CDR2: KGHSH and LQKENI. V gave up 3 bases and J gave up 6 bases; unmatched junction bases: 11. The CDR3 sequence is 15 residues long. CDR3: CASSPPTGLTTEQYF. The CDR3, as DNA: TGTGCCAGCTCACCGCCGACAGGGTTGACTACCGAGCAGTACTTC.

The rearrangement uses TRBV6-1 and TRBJ1-6, with D perhaps matching TRBD1 (5 bases). The germline V gene has CDR1 MNHNS and CDR2 SASEGT. The CDR3 has 14 residues. Trimming took off 7 bases at V and 1 base at J, with 8 bases between the two ends. CDR3 bases: TGTGCCAGCACACAGGTTTCCTATAATTCACCCCTCCACTTT. Translating it yields CASTQVSYNSPLHF.

This clone was seen only once. This chain uses TRBV10-3 with TRBJ2-3; D gene uncertain. V was cut by 0 bases and J by 4 bases, with 11 bases left in between. Per germline, CDR1 ENHRY and CDR2 SYGVKD. The CDR3 length is 15 residues. The DNA of the CDR3 is TGTGCCATCAGTGAGTCGGGAAGCCGAGCAGATACGCAGTATTTT. This translates into CAISESGSRADTQYF.

The rearrangement uses TRBV12-3 or TRBV12-4 and TRBJ1-2; D possibly corresponds to TRBD1 (5 bases). There are 13 residues in the CDR3. Trimming shortened V by 6 bases and J by 8 bases, and 16 bases separated the two germline ends. CDR3 in amino acids: CASSRTGGNGYTF. The DNA for the CDR3 is TGTGCCAGCAGCCGAACGGGGGGTAACGGCTACACCTTC.

V is TRBV9 and J is TRBJ1-2, with 8 bases lining up with TRBD1. The ends lost 4 bases at V and 4 bases at J; junction bases unmatched: 6. The CDR3 spans 14 residues. In germline, CDR1 is SGDLS, CDR2 YYNGEE. Here the CDR3 reads CASSLTGDIYGYTF. CDR3 DNA sequence: TGTGCCAGCAGCCTGACAGGGGACATCTATGGCTACACCTTC.

This clone was seen once. Other DNA sequences in this specimen translate into the identical CDR3. The V call is TRBV10-2, the J call TRBJ1-5; D not resolved. The germline V and J ends were trimmed by 0 bases and 0 bases, with 3 bases remaining between them. Germline V gene data show CDR1 as WSHSY and CDR2 as SAAADI. The length of the CDR3 is 14 residues. The CDR3 region is CASSESHSNQPQHF. For the CDR3, the DNA is TGCGCCAGCAGTGAGTCACATAGCAATCAGCCCCAGCATTTT.

The V call is TRBV27, the J call TRBJ1-2, with unresolved D. V was cut by 8 bases and J by 8 bases, with 24 bases left in between. Germline V gene lookup returns CDR1 MNHEY and CDR2 SMNVEV (reference sequence). The CDR3 has 15 amino acids. The CDR3 region has the DNA TGTGCCAGCTCAAATCTGGGTACCGGACGACGCGGCTACACCTTC. Protein product: CASSNLGTGRRGYTF.

The genes are TRBV28 and TRBJ2-1, with 10 bases that match TRBD2. The CDR3 consists of 17 residues. J lost 2 bases, V lost 3 bases, and 7 bases had no gene match. Germline CDR1 MDHEN, CDR2 SYDVKM. The CDR3 reads CASSFTPLAGAYNEQFF. The CDR3 DNA follows: TGTGCCAGCAGTTTTACCCCGCTAGCGGGGGCCTACAATGAGCAGTTCTTC.

J is TRBJ1-1 and V is TRBV29-1; no firm D call. From germline, CDR1 is SQVTM and CDR2 ANQGSEA. This CDR3 has 12 residues. V gave up 4 bases and J gave up 4 bases, with 10 bases separating them. CDR3 protein: CSVVGLATEAFF. The CDR3 DNA follows: TGCAGCGTTGTTGGGTTGGCCACTGAAGCTTTCTTT.

This chain connects TRBV6-5 to TRBJ2-5; perhaps TRBD2 as D (6 bases). Germline V gene sequence: CDR1 MNHEY, CDR2 SVGAGI. Trimming removed 2 bases at V and 8 bases at J, with 18 bases between. CDR3 length: 15 residues. CDR3 bases: TGTGCCAGCAGTTACGGGCTTGGCGGGGCCGAAACCCAGTACTTC. Its translation: CASSYGLGGAETQYF.

This chain joins TRBV7-9 and TRBJ2-7; 7 bases fit TRBD1. The V gene end was trimmed by 5 bases and the J gene end by 3 bases; junction bases not matched to a gene: 7. From germline, CDR1 is SEHNR and CDR2 FQNEAQ (reference sequence). The CDR3 has 14 residues. Here the CDR3 reads CASSHRDRNYEQYF. CDR3 coding DNA: TGTGCCAGCAGCCACCGGGACAGAAACTACGAGCAGTACTTC. Looking up the rest from reference TRBV7-9 and TRBJ2-7 gives the full variable domain: DTGVSQNPRHKITKRGQNVTFRCDPISEHNRLYWYRQTLGQGPEFLTYFQNEAQLEKSRLLSDRFSAERPKGSFSTLEIQRTEQGDSAMYLCASSHRDRNYEQYFGPGTRLTVT.

On this clone: One end of the junction varies from germline; a read error may be responsible. The chain employs TRBV30 and TRBJ1-4, with D hard to call. Germline V gene data show CDR1 as GTSNPN and CDR2 as SVGIG (reference sequence). The CDR3 loop spans 13 amino acids. CDR3 nucleotides: TGTACCTGGAGTGCGAGTAGCGGTGAAAAACTGTTTTTT. Its translation: CTWSASSGEKLFF.

The rearrangement joins TRBV10-3 to TRBJ2-7; D is possibly TRBD1 or TRBD2 (5 bases each). The V end lost 8 bases, the J end lost 7 bases, and 15 bases lay between the germline ends. There are 12 residues in the CDR3. Germline V gene data show CDR1 as ENHRY and CDR2 as SYGVKD. In DNA, the CDR3 is TGTGCCATCTCCGGGACGATGGGGGAGCAGTACTTC. It encodes CAISGTMGEQYF.

This clone was found a few times. V and J are TRBV5-1 and TRBJ2-3; D not certain. CDR3 length equals 14 residues. Trimming took 3 bases from V and 0 from J, leaving 8 bases between them. CDR1 is SGHRS and CDR2 is YFSETQ in the germline V gene. CDR3 protein: CASSYRHSTDTQYF. CDR3 DNA: TGCGCCAGCAGCTACAGACACAGCACAGATACGCAGTATTTT.

The gene calls are TRBV2 and TRBJ1-1; possibly TRBD1 for D (6 bases). The CDR3 is made up of 16 amino acids. The ends were cut back, 2 bases at V and 5 bases at J, with 18 bases in the middle. From germline, CDR1 is SNHLY and CDR2 FYNNEI. CDR3 sequence: CASSEIPGRGSTEAFF. CDR3 bases: TGTGCCAGCAGTGAAATACCAGGGAGGGGGTCAACTGAAGCTTTCTTT.

This rearrangement joins TRBV2 to TRBJ2-7, with D perhaps matching TRBD2 (6 bases). The germline gives CDR1 SNHLY, CDR2 FYNNEI. The CDR3 consists of 15 residues. The V and J ends lost 6 bases and 4 bases respectively, with 19 bases between them. CDR3 DNA: TGTGCCAGCAGCCCTAGCGCAAACCTCGCTTACGAGCAGTACTTC. It specifies CASSPSANLAYEQYF.